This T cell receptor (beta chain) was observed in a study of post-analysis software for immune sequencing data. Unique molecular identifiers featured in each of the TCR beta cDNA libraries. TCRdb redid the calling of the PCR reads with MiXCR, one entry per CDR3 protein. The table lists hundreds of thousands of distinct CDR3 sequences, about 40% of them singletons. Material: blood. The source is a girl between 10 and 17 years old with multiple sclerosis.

The CDR3 spells CSATRLGGAYGYTF. The CDR3, as DNA: TGCAGTGCTACCCGACTGGGGGGGGCTTATGGCTACACCTTC. The chain uses TRBV20-1 and TRBJ1-2, with D tentatively TRBD1 (6 bases). The CDR3 loop spans 14 amino acids. Germline V CDR1 and CDR2: DFQATT, SNEGSKA (reference sequence). With 4 bases removed from V and 5 bases from J, the gap between germline ends came to 17 bases.